The following is a T cell receptor (beta chain) sequence with its context. This specimen comes from a study of blood T cell repertoires in COVID-19. Per the original methods: Estimation of nucleated cell counts was performed using reference gene primer amplification. Clones were sequenced by immunoSEQ multiplex PCR, and TCRdb holds only the in-frame ones, with some missing. V and J calls and clone size follow that table, whereas D and trimming were derived from the DNA. The sample has 150,000 to 200,000 clones, about 87% seen once; the top ten hold approximately 0.93%. Trimming pared 7 bases from V and 2 bases from J, leaving 12 bases between. The CDR3 runs 14 residues. The germline gives CDR1 MDHEN, CDR2 SYDVKM.

This sequence was found in a woman between 18 and 30 years old who had recovered from COVID-19. This chain connects TRBV28 to TRBJ2-1; D is perhaps TRBD2 (7 bases). Source material: peripheral blood. The CDR3 DNA sequence: TGTGCCAGCAACGACGGGGGGCCCTACAATGAGCAGTTCTTC. Translating it yields CASNDGGPYNEQFF.